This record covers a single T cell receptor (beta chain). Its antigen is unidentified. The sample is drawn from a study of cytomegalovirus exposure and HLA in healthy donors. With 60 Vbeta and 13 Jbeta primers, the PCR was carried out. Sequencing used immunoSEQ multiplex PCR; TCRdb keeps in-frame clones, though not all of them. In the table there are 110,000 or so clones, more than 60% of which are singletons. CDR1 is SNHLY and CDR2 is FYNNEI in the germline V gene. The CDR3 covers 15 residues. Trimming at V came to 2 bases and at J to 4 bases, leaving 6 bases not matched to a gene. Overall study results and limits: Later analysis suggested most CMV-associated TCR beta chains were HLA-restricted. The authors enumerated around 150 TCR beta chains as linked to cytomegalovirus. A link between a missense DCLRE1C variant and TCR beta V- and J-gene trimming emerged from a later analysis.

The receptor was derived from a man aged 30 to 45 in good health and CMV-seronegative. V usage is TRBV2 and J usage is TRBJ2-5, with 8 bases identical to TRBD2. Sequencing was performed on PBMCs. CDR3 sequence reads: CASSEWSGSIETQYF. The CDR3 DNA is TGTGCCAGCAGTGAATGGAGCGGGAGTATAGAGACCCAGTACTTC.